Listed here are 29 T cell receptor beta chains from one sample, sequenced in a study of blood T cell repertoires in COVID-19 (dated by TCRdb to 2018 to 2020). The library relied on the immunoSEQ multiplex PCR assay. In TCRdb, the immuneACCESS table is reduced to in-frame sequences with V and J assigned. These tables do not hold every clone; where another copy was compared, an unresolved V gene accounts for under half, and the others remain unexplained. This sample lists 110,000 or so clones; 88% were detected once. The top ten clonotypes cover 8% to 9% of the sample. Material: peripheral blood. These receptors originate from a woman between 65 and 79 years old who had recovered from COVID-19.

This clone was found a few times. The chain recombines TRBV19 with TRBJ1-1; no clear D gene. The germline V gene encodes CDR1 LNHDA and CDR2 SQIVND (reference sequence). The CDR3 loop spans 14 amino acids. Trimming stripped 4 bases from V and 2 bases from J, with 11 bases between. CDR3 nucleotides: TGTGCCAGTAGTAGAGCGGGTTCAAACACTGAAGCTTTCTTT. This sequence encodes CASSRAGSNTEAFF.

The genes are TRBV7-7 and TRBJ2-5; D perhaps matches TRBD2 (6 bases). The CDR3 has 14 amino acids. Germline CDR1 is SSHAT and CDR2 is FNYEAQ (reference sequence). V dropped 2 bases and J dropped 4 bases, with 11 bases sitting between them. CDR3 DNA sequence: TGTGCCAGCAGCTTAACCGGGACTGCAGAGACCCAGTACTTC. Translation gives CASSLTGTAETQYF.

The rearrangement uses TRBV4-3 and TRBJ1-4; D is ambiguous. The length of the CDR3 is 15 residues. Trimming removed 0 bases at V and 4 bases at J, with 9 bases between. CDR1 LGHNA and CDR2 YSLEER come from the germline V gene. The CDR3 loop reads CASSQEWRVNEKLFF. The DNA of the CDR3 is TGCGCCAGCAGCCAAGAATGGAGGGTTAATGAAAAACTGTTTTTT.

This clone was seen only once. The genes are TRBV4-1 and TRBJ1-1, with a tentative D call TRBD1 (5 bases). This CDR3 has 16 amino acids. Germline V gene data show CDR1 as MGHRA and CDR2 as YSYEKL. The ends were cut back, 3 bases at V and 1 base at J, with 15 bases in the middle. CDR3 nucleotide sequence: TGCGCCAGCAGCCAGGCCCTGTGGGGCGGGAACACTGAAGCTTTCTTT. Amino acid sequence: CASSQALWGGNTEAFF.

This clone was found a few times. As DNA, the CDR3 is TGCGCCAGCAGCCAAGAAGGACTGGCCTTTGGGGAGCTGTTTTTT. Residues: CASSQEGLAFGELFF. The V gene is TRBV4-3, the J gene TRBJ2-2; D possibly corresponds to TRBD2 (5 bases). Germline V gene data show CDR1 as LGHNA and CDR2 as YSLEER. The V and J ends lost 0 bases and 8 bases respectively, with 13 bases between them. The CDR3 has 15 amino acids.

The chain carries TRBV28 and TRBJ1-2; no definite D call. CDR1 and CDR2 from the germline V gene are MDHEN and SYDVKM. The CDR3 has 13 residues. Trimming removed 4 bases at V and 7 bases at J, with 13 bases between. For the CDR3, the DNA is TGTGCCAGCAGTTCCGAACGAAGAGGTGGCTACACCTTC. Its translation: CASSSERRGGYTF.

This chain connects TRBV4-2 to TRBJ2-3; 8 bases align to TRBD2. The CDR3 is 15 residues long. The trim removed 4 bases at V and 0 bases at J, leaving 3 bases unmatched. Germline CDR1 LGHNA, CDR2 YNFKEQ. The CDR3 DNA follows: TGTGCCAGCAGCCCACTAGCGGCCAGCACAGATACGCAGTATTTT. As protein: CASSPLAASTDTQYF.

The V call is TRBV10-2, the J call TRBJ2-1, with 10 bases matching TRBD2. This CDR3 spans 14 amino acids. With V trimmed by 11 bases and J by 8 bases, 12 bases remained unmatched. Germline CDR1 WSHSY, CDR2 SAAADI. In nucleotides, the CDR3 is TGCGCCGCTCGAGCGGGAGGGAATAAGGATGAGCAGTTCTTC. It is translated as CAARAGGNKDEQFF.

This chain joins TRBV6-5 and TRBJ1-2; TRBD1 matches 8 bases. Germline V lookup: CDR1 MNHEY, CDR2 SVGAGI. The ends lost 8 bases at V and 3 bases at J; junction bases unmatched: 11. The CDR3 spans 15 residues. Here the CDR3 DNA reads TGTGCCAGCGGCCTGGGGGACAGGTCTTACTATGGCTACACCTTC. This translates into CASGLGDRSYYGYTF.

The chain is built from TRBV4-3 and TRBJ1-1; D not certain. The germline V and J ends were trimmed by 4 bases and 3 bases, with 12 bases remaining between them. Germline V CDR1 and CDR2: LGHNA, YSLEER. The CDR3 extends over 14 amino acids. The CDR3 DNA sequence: TGCGCCAGCAGCCTCTACCGACGGGACACTGAAGCTTTCTTT. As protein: CASSLYRRDTEAFF.

The CDR3 is CASSSWEGQETQYF. In DNA form, the CDR3 reads TGTGCCAGCAGCTCATGGGAGGGCCAAGAGACCCAGTACTTC. The J gene is TRBJ2-5, the V gene TRBV5-5, with 7 positions matching TRBD2. The length of the CDR3 is 14 residues. From germline, CDR1 is SGHKS and CDR2 YYEKEE (reference sequence). Germline trimming cut 3 bases from V and 1 base from J; bases unmatched to any gene: 3.

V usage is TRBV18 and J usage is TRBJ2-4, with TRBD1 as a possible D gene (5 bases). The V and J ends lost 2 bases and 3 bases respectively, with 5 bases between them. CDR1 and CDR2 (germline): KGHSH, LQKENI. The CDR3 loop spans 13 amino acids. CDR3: CASSPDSKNIQYF. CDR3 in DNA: TGTGCCAGCTCACCAGACAGCAAAAACATTCAGTACTTC.

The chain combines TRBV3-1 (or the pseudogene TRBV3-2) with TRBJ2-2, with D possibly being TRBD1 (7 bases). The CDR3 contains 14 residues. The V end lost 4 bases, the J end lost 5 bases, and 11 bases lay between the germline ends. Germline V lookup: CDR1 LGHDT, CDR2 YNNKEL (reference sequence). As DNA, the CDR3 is TGTGCCAGCAGCCCCCCAGGGGGGACCGGGGAGCTGTTTTTT. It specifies CASSPPGGTGELFF.

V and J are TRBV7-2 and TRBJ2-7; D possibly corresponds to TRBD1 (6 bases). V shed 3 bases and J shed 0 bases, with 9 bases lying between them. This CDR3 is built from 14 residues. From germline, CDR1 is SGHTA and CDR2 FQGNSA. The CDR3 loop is CASSLTGHSYEQYF. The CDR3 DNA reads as TGTGCCAGCAGCTTGACAGGTCACTCCTACGAGCAGTACTTC.

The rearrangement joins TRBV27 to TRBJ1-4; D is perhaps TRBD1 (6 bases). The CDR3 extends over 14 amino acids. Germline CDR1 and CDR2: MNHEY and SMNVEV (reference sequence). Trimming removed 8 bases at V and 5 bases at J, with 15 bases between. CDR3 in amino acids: CASRAGAPNEKLFF. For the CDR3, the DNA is TGTGCCAGCCGGGCGGGGGCCCCCAATGAAAAACTGTTTTTT.

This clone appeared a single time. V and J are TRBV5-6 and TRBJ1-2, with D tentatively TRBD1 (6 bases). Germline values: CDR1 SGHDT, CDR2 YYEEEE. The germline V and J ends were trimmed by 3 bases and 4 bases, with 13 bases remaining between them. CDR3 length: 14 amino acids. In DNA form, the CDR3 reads TGTGCCAGCAGCTCCTGGGGGGGCCGCTATGGCTACACCTTC. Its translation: CASSSWGGRYGYTF.

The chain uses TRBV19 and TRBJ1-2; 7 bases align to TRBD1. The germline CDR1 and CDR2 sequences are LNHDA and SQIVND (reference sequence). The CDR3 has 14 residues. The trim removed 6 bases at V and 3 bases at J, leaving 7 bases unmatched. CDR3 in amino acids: CASSKGGAYYGYTF. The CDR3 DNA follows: TGTGCCAGTAGCAAAGGGGGCGCCTACTATGGCTACACCTTC.

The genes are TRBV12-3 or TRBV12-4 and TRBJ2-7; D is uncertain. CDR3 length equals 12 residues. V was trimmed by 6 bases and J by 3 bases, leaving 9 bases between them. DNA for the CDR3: TGTGCCAGCAGCCCCCTAGGCTACGAGCAGTACTTC. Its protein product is CASSPLGYEQYF.

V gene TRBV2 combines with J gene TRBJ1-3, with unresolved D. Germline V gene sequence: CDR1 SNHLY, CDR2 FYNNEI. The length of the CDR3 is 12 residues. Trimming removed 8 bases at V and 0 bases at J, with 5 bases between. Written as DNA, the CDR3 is TGTGCCAGCTCGTTCTCTGGAAACACCATATATTTT. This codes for CASSFSGNTIYF. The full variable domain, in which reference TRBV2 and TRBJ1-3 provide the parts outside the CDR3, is EPEVTQTPSHQVTQMGQEVILRCVPISNHLYFYWYRQILGQKVEFLVSFYNNEISEKSEIFDDQFSVERPDGSNFTLKIRSTKLEDSAMYFCASSFSGNTIYFGEGSWLTVV.

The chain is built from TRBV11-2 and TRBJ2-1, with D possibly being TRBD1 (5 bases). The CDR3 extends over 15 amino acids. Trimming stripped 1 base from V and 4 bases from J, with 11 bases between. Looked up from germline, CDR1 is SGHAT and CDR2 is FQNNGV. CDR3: CASSLGPTGYNEQFF. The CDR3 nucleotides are TGTGCCAGCAGCTTAGGACCCACAGGTTACAATGAGCAGTTCTTC.

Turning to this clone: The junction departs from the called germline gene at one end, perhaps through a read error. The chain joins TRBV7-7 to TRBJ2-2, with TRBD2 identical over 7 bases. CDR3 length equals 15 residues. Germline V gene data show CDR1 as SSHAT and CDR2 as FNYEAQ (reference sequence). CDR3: CASSPSSGKTGELFF. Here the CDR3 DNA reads TGTGCTAGCAGCCCCTCCAGCGGGAAAACCGGGGAGCTGTTTTTT.

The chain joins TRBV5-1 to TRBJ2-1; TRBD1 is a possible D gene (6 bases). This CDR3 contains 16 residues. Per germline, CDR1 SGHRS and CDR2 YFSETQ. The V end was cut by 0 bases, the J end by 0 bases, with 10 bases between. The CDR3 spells CASSLGGGSSYNEQFF. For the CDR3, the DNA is TGCGCCAGCAGCTTGGGAGGGGGAAGCTCCTACAATGAGCAGTTCTTC.

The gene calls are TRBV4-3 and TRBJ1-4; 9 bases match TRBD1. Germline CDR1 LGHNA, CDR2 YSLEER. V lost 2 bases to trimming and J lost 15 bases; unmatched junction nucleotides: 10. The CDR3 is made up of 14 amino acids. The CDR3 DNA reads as TGCGCCAGCAGCCAAACTCACAGGGGGCGCCTGATGTTTTTT. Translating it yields CASSQTHRGRLMFF.

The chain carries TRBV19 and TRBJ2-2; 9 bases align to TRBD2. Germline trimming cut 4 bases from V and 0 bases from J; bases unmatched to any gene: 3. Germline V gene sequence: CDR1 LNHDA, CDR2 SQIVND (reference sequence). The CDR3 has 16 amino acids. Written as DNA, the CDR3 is TGTGCCAGTAGTAACCGACTAGCGGCGAACACCGGGGAGCTGTTTTTT. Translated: CASSNRLAANTGELFF.

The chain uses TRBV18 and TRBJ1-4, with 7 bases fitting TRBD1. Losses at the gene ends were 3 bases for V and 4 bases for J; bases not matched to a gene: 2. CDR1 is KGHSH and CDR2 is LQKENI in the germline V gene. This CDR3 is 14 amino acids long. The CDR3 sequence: CASSPDRSNEKLFF. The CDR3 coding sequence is TGTGCCAGCTCACCGGACAGGAGTAATGAAAAACTGTTTTTT.

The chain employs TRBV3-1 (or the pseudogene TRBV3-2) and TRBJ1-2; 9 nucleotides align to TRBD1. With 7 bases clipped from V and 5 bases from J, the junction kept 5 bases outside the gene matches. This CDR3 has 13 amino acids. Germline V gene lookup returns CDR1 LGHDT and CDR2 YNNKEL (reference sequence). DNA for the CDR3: TGTGCCAGCACCCGACAGGGGGGGTATGGCTACACCTTC. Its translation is CASTRQGGYGYTF.

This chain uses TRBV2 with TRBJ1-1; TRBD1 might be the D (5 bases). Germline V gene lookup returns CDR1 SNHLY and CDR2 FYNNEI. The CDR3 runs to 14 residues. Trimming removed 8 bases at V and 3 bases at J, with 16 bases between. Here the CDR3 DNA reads TGTGCCAGCTCCCACACGGGGGGGGACACTGAAGCTTTCTTT. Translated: CASSHTGGDTEAFF.

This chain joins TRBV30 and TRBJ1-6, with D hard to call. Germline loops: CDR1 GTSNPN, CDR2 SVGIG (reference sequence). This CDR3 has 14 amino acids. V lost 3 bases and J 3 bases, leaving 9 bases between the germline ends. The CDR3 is CAWSPLIYNSPLHF. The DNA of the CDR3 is TGTGCCTGGAGCCCCCTTATCTATAATTCACCCCTCCACTTT.

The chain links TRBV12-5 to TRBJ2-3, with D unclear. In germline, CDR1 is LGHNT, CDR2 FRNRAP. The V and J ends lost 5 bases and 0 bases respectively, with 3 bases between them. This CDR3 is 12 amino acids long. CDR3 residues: CASGESTDTQYF. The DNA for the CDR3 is TGTGCTAGTGGTGAGAGCACAGATACGCAGTATTTT.